Listed below are T cell receptor beta chains from one sample, sequenced in a study of regulatory T cells. The method was immunoSEQ multiplex PCR; TCRdb's version includes in-frame clones alone and lacks a portion of them. The table records almost 30,000 clones, 80% to 95% of them present only once. Material: conventional CD4+ T cells sorted from blood. Every receptor here comes from a person under 35 with CD3G deficiency. CDR3s include the opening cysteine and the closing phenylalanine or tryptophan. A D gene is named only where the DNA matches it firmly. Not every row has a clone size; where given, it reads once, few, many or a size class.

V gene	clone size	D gene	J gene	CDR3 DNA	CDR3 protein
TRBV27	once	.	TRBJ2-1	TGTGCCAGCAGTCCGAGAAGAGGACATTCAAACTACAATGAGCAGTTCTTC	CASSPRRGHSNYNEQFF
TRBV10-3	.	TRBD1	TRBJ1-2	TGTGCCATCAGTGCGACAGGGAGAGGCTACACCTTC	CAISATGRGYTF
TRBV28	.	TRBD1	TRBJ2-7	TGTGCCAGCAGAGGGACAGGCGTCTCCTACGAGCAGTACTTC	CASRGTGVSYEQYF
TRBV19	.	TRBD1	TRBJ1-1	TGTGCCAGTAGATCTATTGGGACAGGGGGCACTGAAGCTTTCTTT	CASRSIGTGGTEAFF
TRBV18	once	.	TRBJ2-3	TGTGCCAGCTCACCAGGTTCCACAGATACGCAGTATTTT	CASSPGSTDTQYF
TRBV7-2	.	.	TRBJ2-7	TGTGCCAGCAGCGTGGGGGGTGGATCCTACGAGCAGTACTTC	CASSVGGGSYEQYF
TRBV20-1	.	.	TRBJ2-5	TGCAGTGCGAGGGCCAAAGAGACCCAGTACTTC	CSARAKETQYF
TRBV7-8	.	.	TRBJ2-7	TGTGCCAGCAGCTTACAGGCAGGGCAGGGCGAGCAGTACTTC	CASSLQAGQGEQYF
TRBV5-1	.	.	TRBJ1-2	TGCGCCAGCAGCGGCGCATCAGGGACACGCTATGGCTACACCTTC	CASSGASGTRYGYTF
TRBV9	.	TRBD2	TRBJ2-3	TGTGCCAGCAGCGTAGCTAGCGGGGTCACAGATACGCAGTATTTT	CASSVASGVTDTQYF
TRBV6-1	.	.	TRBJ2-7	TGTGCCAGCGCTGTAACATCCGGCTACGAGCAGTACTTC	CASAVTSGYEQYF
TRBV7-8	.	.	TRBJ2-1	TGTGCCAGCAGCTTAGCGCCTAGGGTGCTCCGGCAGTTCTTC	CASSLAPRVLRQFF
TRBV5-1	.	TRBD1	TRBJ2-1	TGCGCCAGCAGCTTAGGACAGGGGGCGCAATATGAGCAGTTCTTC	CASSLGQGAQYEQFF
TRBV6-1	.	.	TRBJ1-1	TGTGCCACCCGCCGTGGGCCGCCGAACACTGAAGCTTTCTTT	CATRRGPPNTEAFF
TRBV7-8	once	.	TRBJ2-7	TGTGCCAGCAGCCCGCGAGGGGCAACTCAGTACGAGCAGTACTTC	CASSPRGATQYEQYF
TRBV18	.	.	TRBJ2-2	TGTGCCAGCTCACCCTTAAGGGGAGCGAACACCGGGGAGCTGTTTTTT	CASSPLRGANTGELFF
TRBV7-3	.	.	TRBJ2-1	TGTGCCAGCAGCGTAAGGGACGAAAAACAAAATAATGAGCAGTTCTTC	CASSVRDEKQNNEQFF
TRBV20-1	.	.	TRBJ2-3	TGCAGTGCTAGTGACAGGGATACGCAGTATTTT	CSASDRDTQYF
TRBV9	.	.	TRBJ1-3	TGTGCCAGCAGCGTGACCGGGGGCGACGGAAACACCATATATTTT	CASSVTGGDGNTIYF
TRBV15	.	.	TRBJ1-1	TGTGCCACCAGCAGAGATTTGGGAGGTGAAGCTTTCTTT	CATSRDLGGEAFF
TRBV11-2	.	.	TRBJ2-1	TGTGCCAGCAGCAGCCGGAGGGCTGGTGAGCAGTTCTTC	CASSSRRAGEQFF
TRBV5-1	.	TRBD2	TRBJ2-7	TGCGCCAGCAGCTTGGTAGCGGGAAACTACGAGCAGTACTTC	CASSLVAGNYEQYF
TRBV6-5	.	.	TRBJ2-1	TGTGCCAGCAGTCCTCGAGGGGCCGTCCCCGATGAGCAGTTCTTC	CASSPRGAVPDEQFF
TRBV28	.	TRBD2	TRBJ2-1	TGTGCCAGCAGTTTCGGCTGGGGCGGCGGGAGCAATGAGCAGTTCTTC	CASSFGWGGGSNEQFF
TRBV28	once	TRBD2	TRBJ2-7	TGTGCCAGCAGACAAAGGGATTCGAGGGCTCGGACTAGCGGGATGCTATACGAGCAGTACTTC	CASRQRDSRARTSGMLYEQYF
TRBV28	.	TRBD1	TRBJ2-1	TGTGCCAGCAGCCCCGGGGCAGGGGGCCTCTATGAGCAGTTCTTC	CASSPGAGGLYEQFF
TRBV7-9	.	.	TRBJ1-3	TGTGCCAGCAGCCGAGGGGACTCTGGAAACACCATATATTTT	CASSRGDSGNTIYF
TRBV18	.	TRBD1	TRBJ1-1	TGTGCCAGCTCACCAGGGACAGGGAGTGGCACTGAAGCTTTCTTT	CASSPGTGSGTEAFF
TRBV6-1	.	.	TRBJ2-7	TGTGCCAGCAGTGAGAGAGGGAACGAGCAGTACTTC	CASSERGNEQYF
TRBV5-1	.	TRBD1	TRBJ2-1	TGCGCCAGCAGCTTTGGACAGGGGGCGAGCAATGAGCAGTTCTTC	CASSFGQGASNEQFF
TRBV5-1	once	TRBD2	TRBJ2-1	TGCGCCAGCAGCTTGTCTAGCGGCTACAATGAGCAGTTCTTC	CASSLSSGYNEQFF